This T cell receptor (beta chain) was found in a study of cytomegalovirus exposure and HLA in healthy donors (TCRdb year 2017). For the study in its entirety: According to an earlier analysis of a few hundred of the donors, about 180 million T cells yielded some 120 million unique TCR beta sequences and approximately 300 Gb of sequence data. In an earlier analysis of about 590 of the donors, high-throughput TCR beta sequencing was used to judge whether each TCR beta V gene segment behaved as functional or pseudogenic. Across approximately 400 genotyped donors of the cohort, an average of roughly 200,000 unique TCR beta nucleotide sequences per donor were sequenced, and roughly 20% of those sequences were non-productive. Every discovery cohort repertoire had been produced on one sequencing platform. Both class I and class II loci were covered by HLA typing, at four-digit resolution. The study aimed to test whether cataloging public T cell receptors could reveal signatures of past pathogen exposure. A separate validation cohort of roughly 120 different subjects was used in addition to the roughly 640-subject first cohort. The T cell repertoires of 666 subjects were profiled by immunosequencing and related to cytomegalovirus serostatus. A later analysis re-analyzed previously published TCR beta repertoires from roughly 690 donors and added high-resolution HLA genotyping to study TCR occurrence patterns. Several DR-DQ haplotypes were handled as single units for association and clustering, since linkage in the cohort was strong. To predict cytomegalovirus infection status, the study brought together high-throughput TCR immunosequencing, statistical association of individual TCRs with disease status, and machine learning. Donor age, sex, ethnicity and CMV serostatus were compiled together with the repertoire data. Of the roughly 400 genotyped donors, 75% to 85% were placed in the genetic ancestry cluster associated with self-reported Caucasian donors. A later genetic analysis used genome-wide SNP genotypes for about 55% of the 666 donors, treating that subset as a discovery cohort. Roughly 300 gigabases of sequencing data and tens of millions of unique TCR sequences made up an early release that covered 500 to 700 HLA-typed donors. Rather than drawing on any new phenotypic data, the later analysis identified candidate immune exposures from TCR beta sequences and the way those sequences occurred across donors. Typing coverage varied by locus: roughly 620-630 donors for A, B, C, DRB1 and DQB1; approximately 520 for DQA1; over 600 for DPA1; roughly 450 for DPB1.

V loses 3 bases at its end and J loses 3 bases; junction bases beyond the gene matches: 11. The germline V gene provides CDR1 SGHDN and CDR2 FVKESK. The CDR3 spans 16 residues, from the cysteine through the phenylalanine. Only the CDR3 portion is preserved as DNA: 48 bases, with reading frame beginning at the first base. The cohort was made up of 500 to 800 healthy bone marrow donors. At the time of sampling, all cohort members were nominally healthy, though unrecorded immune exposures were likely present. The donor tested CMV seropositive, placing the donor among the roughly 270 seropositive members of the cohort. A peripheral blood sample was provided by each donor, and peripheral blood mononuclear cells were used for TCR beta sequencing. Genomic DNA extraction from the blood cell samples was performed with the Qiagen DNeasy Blood Extraction Kit. The library was prepared using the immunoSEQ multiplex PCR assay. For the multiplex PCR, a mixture combining 60 forward primers for TCR Vbeta segments and 13 reverse primers for TCR Jbeta segments was used. Amplification of the CDR3 region of rearranged TCR beta genes was performed with a multiplex PCR assay on genomic DNA. On the Illumina HiSeq System, the amplified TCR beta libraries were sequenced as 87-base-pair reads. As for the authors' bioinformatics: A later analysis tallied 75 million to 95 million unique TCR beta chains across the 660 or so repertoires, and approximately 9.9 million of those chains were shared by two or more donors. Raw reads were error-corrected and collapsed into unique sequences by a nearest-neighbor algorithm in which closely related sequences were merged to remove PCR and sequencing errors. CDR3 sequences were aligned to IMGT reference sequences to assign V, D and J gene segments. Each retained sequence needed at least a six-nucleotide match to both a V gene segment and a J gene segment. A rearrangement was called productive if the CDR3 had no stop codons and remained in frame with V and J, and every other rearrangement was called non-productive. Following IMGT convention, CDR3 was defined as the stretch from the second conserved V-encoded cysteine up to the conserved J-encoded phenylalanine. The earlier analysis of more than 450 of the donors excluded sequences that lacked an unambiguous match to a single V gene segment. An earlier analysis of a few hundred of the donors called V segments functional above 56.7% productive rearrangements and segregating when the between-donor standard deviation exceeded 5%. A statistical classification framework was developed to diagnose cytomegalovirus status using the catalog of TCR beta chain sequences. In a later analysis, TCR nucleotide sequences were compared against IMGT/GENE-DB human TR gene sequences so that V and J genes could be assigned. A later analysis assigned CDR3 sequences and most-parsimonious VDJ recombination scenarios with the TCRdist pipeline. A later analysis defined each TCR beta chain by its CDR3 amino acid sequence plus V-gene family, and excluded reads lacking a unique V-gene family. In a later analysis, approximately 640 highly shared, low-generation-probability nucleotide sequences were removed to address suspected cross-contamination and a sequencing artifact. For each public chain, a later analysis derived a clonal expansion index from normalized ranks of inferred template counts within each repertoire. In a later analysis, generation probabilities were computed with a VDJ recombination model fitted to out-of-frame rearrangements, and the resulting probabilities were checked against IGoR. In a later analysis, TCR-TCR, TCR-HLA and TCR-CMV co-occurrence was scored with hypergeometric tests, and a repertoire-size bias correction was applied to TCR pairs. To estimate false discovery rates, a later analysis permuted the HLA or CMV assignments 20 times. In a later analysis, co-occurring TCRs were grouped using DBSCAN, with TCRdist sequence similarity added in when clustering inside HLA-allele-positive subsets. Repertoires with fewer than 30,000 or more than 120,000 public chains, plus five repertoires with anomalous nucleotide sharing, were excluded from co-occurrence clustering. TCRdb's version of the immuneACCESS table is confined to in-frame rearrangements and falls short of the full clone set. An unresolved V gene accounts for under half of the shortfall where checked; the remainder is of unknown origin. V, J and clone size are taken as reported in that table, and D and trimming were inferred from the DNA itself. For this sample the table gives around 140,000 clones, of which roughly four fifths were detected only once. In total, the top ten clones hold roughly 9.7% of the sample.

Findings and caveats that apply to the study as a whole: The classifier was reported to diagnose cytomegalovirus status with high specificity and sensitivity in both the original and validation cohorts. Broadly in line with IMGT annotations, most TCR beta V segments showed up in productive rearrangements about 87% or about 30% of the time in an earlier analysis of about 500 of the donors. When HLA alleles, especially DR and DQ, strongly co-occurred, TCR associations were difficult to assign to individual alleles. The sequencing pipeline was judged likely to have produced a cluster of highly shared sequence variants as a technical artifact. Some IMGT-functional V segments, including TRBV6-2 and TRBV6-3, could not be distinguished by the 87-base-pair reads and were therefore excluded. The authors suggested that the approach could potentially be generalized to other disease states and immunological phenotypes. This cohort had only TCR beta chains sequenced, and the lack of alpha or paired-chain data limited which features could be detected. A later analysis found that most CMV-associated TCR beta chains appeared HLA-restricted, with HLA associations seemingly driven largely by CMV exposure. Sequencing depth was assumed to be roughly uniform across donors in the presence/absence analyses, though that assumption may not hold. In vitro tests confirmed that a few of the cytomegalovirus-associated TCR beta chains recognize cytomegalovirus antigens. At a false discovery rate of 0.05, a later analysis linked under 20,000 TCR beta sequences to specific HLA alleles. Immune exposure information for the cohort was limited to CMV serostatus. Several of the top co-occurrence clusters appeared to be linked to parvovirus B19, influenza, CMV and Epstein-Barr virus, according to a later analysis. The study listed over 150 TCR beta chains as associated with cytomegalovirus. Correlated functional status among segregating V segments might be attributable to linkage disequilibrium, but an unknown experimental factor could not be ruled out. Most TCR sequences were seen in very few donors, while some public TCRs were found in many individuals. A later analysis found that TCR association rates varied across HLA loci, with DRB1 alleles showing the most associated TCRs and HLA-C alleles the fewest. A later analysis found that HLA-associated TCR beta chains were more clonally expanded and had lower generation probabilities than equally common non-associated chains. HLA typing was unavailable for some donors at each locus, so association tests used only the typed subset. In a later genetic analysis, fewer N-insertions in productive TCRs were reported among donors in an Asian-associated ancestry cluster than the roughly 700-donor mean. Because counts were too low, 15 to 20 rarely observed V segments, including chromosome 9 orphons, were left out of the earlier analysis of some 600 of the donors. A further reported finding was that TCR beta sequences accurately predicted the HLA-A and HLA-B alleles for most subjects in the first cohort. In a later genetic analysis, a missense DCLRE1C variant was associated with V-gene and J-gene trimming of TCR beta chains, and the association was replicated in an independent cohort.

Comments on this clone: Its antigen is currently not known. No clone much larger than this one lies a single base away; base qualities are absent.

The V gene is TRBV14 and the J gene is TRBJ2-7; TRBD2 lines up with 7 middle nucleotides. Sequencing was carried out using PBMCs. The source is a woman aged 60-75 years in good health and CMV-seropositive. CDR3 region: CASSQTNGLVGYEQYF. The nucleotide sequence reads TGTGCCAGCAGCCAGACTAACGGACTAGTAGGCTACGAGCAGTACTTC.